This TCR beta chain was profiled in a study of blood T cells in healthy people across ages. Through a sample-barcoded 5' primer and a J-beta primer mix, a second PCR was run for roughly 7 to 11 cycles. TCRdb fed the 5' RACE reads into MiXCR, producing one record per CDR3 protein. This sample has nearly 800,000 distinct CDR3 sequences, with roughly 25% found just once. Overall study findings and caveats: Naive and antigen-experienced cells could not be conclusively compared, given unsorted PBMCs. Higher naive T cell percentage went strongly together with higher TCR beta diversity.

This CDR3 is built from 12 residues. Germline V gene data show CDR1 as SGDLS and CDR2 as YYNGEE. To note about this clonotype: Its antigen is not identified.

These same data were also listed under a study on T cells of mothers and their children. Per that study: Slightly higher but non-significant overlap marked related mother-child pairs versus unrelated pairs. Nobody spotted any persistent microchimeric T cell clones.

Sequences were obtained from blood. The chain carries TRBV9 and TRBJ2-5; no firm D call. The tail of the sequence fits TRBJ2-1 better, so the J call may be wrong. This clonotype was sampled from a boy younger than 18 in good health. The CDR3 region is CASSGRADEQFF. In DNA form, the CDR3 reads TGTGCCAGCAGCGGACGAGCAGATGAGCAGTTCTTC.